The source of this T cell receptor beta chain is a study of CD8 T cells in Susac syndrome. Reverse transcription of about 0.45 to 1 ug RNA used random hexamers. MiXCR, applied by TCRdb to the immunoSEQ multiplex PCR reads, yields one record per CDR3 protein. The sample has approximately 210,000 distinct CDR3 sequences, roughly 96% seen once. The CDR3 runs to 16 residues. V was pared by 6 bases and J by 10 bases, with 22 bases of the junction left unmatched. Germline V gives CDR1 SQVTM, CDR2 ANQGSEA. This chain connects TRBV29-1 to TRBJ1-1; 8 bases are shared with TRBD1. Material: CD4+ T cells from PBMCs. The TCR originated in a human donor with multiple sclerosis. This CDR3 is CSVEHGTGGRLRGAFF. In DNA form, the CDR3 reads TGCAGCGTCGAACACGGAACAGGGGGGCGGTTGAGGGGAGCTTTCTTT.